Listed below are T cell receptor beta chains from one sample, sequenced in a study of blood T cell repertoires in COVID-19. TCRdb's table, derived via immunoSEQ multiplex PCR, lists solely in-frame clones and lacks some. The sample lists about 220,000 clones; 82% were seen once. The sample comprised peripheral blood. These receptors were taken from a woman aged 70-85 years with COVID-19, enrolled during active disease. Each CDR3 is given without its conserved first and last residue. The order of the fields is V gene, J gene, CDR3 protein.

TRBV7-9	TRBJ1-2	ASSLTGTVDGYT
TRBV7-9	TRBJ1-5	ASSSGTGANQPQH
TRBV29-1	TRBJ1-5	SVGTGGDQPQH
TRBV28	TRBJ1-1	ASKHQNTEAF
TRBV5-1	TRBJ1-4	ASSASGDNEKLF
TRBV19	TRBJ2-1	ASSSGQGLYNEQF
TRBV11-1	TRBJ2-2	ASSSRTRAGELF
TRBV2	TRBJ2-7	ASGRTLVYYEQY
TRBV6-2/TRBV6-3	TRBJ1-1	ASSQPGDLEAF
TRBV18	TRBJ1-2	ASSPPFGQGGYGYT
TRBV30	TRBJ1-2	AWSKLGQGFYGYT
TRBV10-3	TRBJ2-7	ATAYAAYEQY
TRBV6-5	TRBJ1-4	ASARGPNEKLF
TRBV7-2	TRBJ2-3	ASSSGQLTDTQY
TRBV7-7	TRBJ1-3	ASSSGTGKGNTIY
TRBV20-1	TRBJ2-1	RTQGNEQF
TRBV10-3	TRBJ1-3	AISGGGIENTIY
TRBV2	TRBJ2-1	ASSDWASGQNEQF
TRBV9	TRBJ2-7	ASSPRGQIPYEQY
TRBV6-2/TRBV6-3	TRBJ1-2	ASSITGGALPGYT
TRBV30	TRBJ1-1	AWSGGGTEAF
TRBV5-1	TRBJ2-7	ASSFLPPDTPDEQY
TRBV10-3	TRBJ2-1	AIGGQGAYNEQF
TRBV25-1	TRBJ1-5	ASSATGYNQPQH
TRBV14	TRBJ1-1	ASSQDLVRAEAF
TRBV4-2	TRBJ2-2	ASSQGGQVSTGELF
TRBV5-4	TRBJ1-1	ASSFTGRGTFEAF
TRBV6-2/TRBV6-3	TRBJ2-2	ASSYPDRGLTGELF
TRBV5-1	TRBJ2-3	ASRIKGSTDTQY
TRBV9	TRBJ1-1	ASSVTSAGGAPSEAF
TRBV4-3	TRBJ2-2	ASSQDGGVRTGELF
TRBV28	TRBJ1-1	ASRGWTEAF
TRBV10-3	TRBJ1-2	AISEPLLVGYT
TRBV2	TRBJ1-1	ASSEARGFEAF
TRBV28	TRBJ2-1	ASSFPTSGRARGNEQF
TRBV5-1	TRBJ2-3	ASRISRRDTQY
TRBV7-6	TRBJ1-2	ASSLGTGESGYGYT
TRBV2	TRBJ1-5	ASKPDRGRQPQH
TRBV28	TRBJ2-3	ASSLGAGSDGTDTQY
TRBV15	TRBJ2-4	ATSRAWTGNTKNIQY
TRBV27	TRBJ1-1	ASSLLGTENTEAF
TRBV3-1/TRBV3-2	TRBJ1-1	ASSLGHRNTEAF
TRBV7-9	TRBJ1-5	ASSATPGQGNNSNQPQH
TRBV9	TRBJ2-3	ASSSGPTSGSTDTQY
TRBV7-2	TRBJ2-3	ASSLAGFSGRTDTQY
TRBV29-1	TRBJ1-5	SVELGTGGLGPQH
TRBV7-2	TRBJ1-2	ASSFRLGGYGYT
TRBV12-3/TRBV12-4	TRBJ2-7	ASTRGLVYEQY
TRBV3-1/TRBV3-2	TRBJ2-7	ASSLLAGGPYEQY
TRBV29-1	TRBJ2-7	SARDSLYEQY
TRBV29-1	TRBJ1-1	QTGEANTEAF
TRBV6-2/TRBV6-3	TRBJ2-7	ASSREVALYEQY
TRBV28	TRBJ1-4	ASSRLLEKLF
TRBV3-1/TRBV3-2	TRBJ2-7	ASSHRLAGTYEQY
TRBV9	TRBJ1-2	ASNPGQGLYGYT